This T cell receptor beta chain comes out of a study of neoadjuvant anti-PD-1 for oral cavity cancer. Across the whole study: Patients without progression got a fourth dose around day 43.

The time point denotes: after neoadjuvant nivolumab, at surgical resection. Patients were newly diagnosed with stage II-IVA oral cavity squamous cell carcinoma without prior systemic or radiation treatment. These oral cavity squamous cell carcinomas were HPV-negative and locally advanced. Tumor libraries mostly used approximately 4.9 ug genomic DNA, two replicates each. The repertoire was sequenced with immunoSEQ multiplex PCR; TCRdb's copy has only in-frame clones and lacks some. This sample carries approximately 15,000 clones, approximately 35% of them seen once, and the ten largest clones take 39%. Trimming shortened V by 9 bases and J by 0 bases, and 9 bases separated the two germline ends. The length of the CDR3 is 13 residues. The V gene's germline CDR1 is LNHDA and CDR2 SQIVND (reference sequence). This clone was recorded a few times.

The sequenced sample was tumor tissue, obtained after nivolumab (anti-PD-1) treatment. The receptor was isolated from a person aged 35 to 85 with oral cavity squamous cell carcinoma. The gene calls are TRBV19 and TRBJ1-3, with TRBD1 as a possible D gene (5 bases). The CDR3 nucleotides read TGTGCCAGCCCGACAGTCTCTGGAAACACCATATATTTT. This gives the protein CASPTVSGNTIYF. Combining the CDR3 with reference TRBV19 and TRBJ1-3 gives the whole variable domain DGGITQSPKYLFRKEGQNVTLSCEQNLNHDAMYWYRQDPGQGLRLIYYSQIVNDFQKGDIAEGYSVSREKKESFPLTVTSAQKNPTAFYLCASPTVSGNTIYFGEGSWLTVV.